A single sample gave rise to the 9 T cell receptor beta chains below, sequenced in a study of blood T cell repertoires in COVID-19. Data came from immunoSEQ multiplex PCR; TCRdb stores just in-frame clones and leaves some out. Of approximately 93,000 clones listed, roughly 85% were seen once; the top ten hold 25% to 30%. Sequenced sample: peripheral blood. Receptors were obtained from a man over 45 with active or convalescent COVID-19.

Only a few counts were recorded for this clone. This chain links TRBV30 with TRBJ1-3; D remains ambiguous. V shed 0 bases and J shed 4 bases, with 13 bases lying between them. Germline CDR1 GTSNPN, CDR2 SVGIG (reference sequence). The CDR3 is made up of 15 amino acids. Written as DNA, the CDR3 is TGTGCCTGGAGTGTAGGCGGCCGAGCAGGAAACACCATATATTTT. Protein: CAWSVGGRAGNTIYF.

This chain uses TRBV29-1 with TRBJ2-7; 11 bases line up with TRBD2. Germline assignment: CDR1 SQVTM and CDR2 ANQGSEA. The length of the CDR3 is 14 residues. Losses at the gene ends were 4 bases for V and 3 bases for J; bases not matched to a gene: 5. As DNA, the CDR3 is TGCAGCGTTGCTAGACTAGCGGGGAACTACGAGCAGTACTTC. It translates to CSVARLAGNYEQYF.

This chain connects TRBV18 to TRBJ2-3; D gene uncertain. The V gene's germline CDR1 is KGHSH and CDR2 LQKENI. This CDR3 region has 15 residues. V gave up 6 bases and J gave up 0 bases, with 13 bases separating them. CDR3 residues: CASSTTPGSTDTQYF. Here the CDR3 DNA reads TGTGCCAGCTCTACCACTCCCGGGAGCACAGATACGCAGTATTTT.

The chain combines TRBV6-6 with TRBJ1-5; D not certain. Germline V gene data show CDR1 as MNHNY and CDR2 as SVGAGI (reference sequence). The length of the CDR3 is 13 residues. V lost 2 bases and J lost 10, with 12 bases in between. The chain's CDR3 is CASSYSPVDPQHF. Written as DNA, the CDR3 is TGTGCCAGCAGTTACAGTCCGGTTGATCCCCAGCATTTT.

The V gene is TRBV7-2, the J gene TRBJ1-2; 9 bases are a match to TRBD1. The CDR3 is 15 amino acids. Unmatched junction bases numbered 5, after V lost 4 bases and J lost 2 bases. CDR1 is SGHTA, CDR2 FQGNSA, per germline. In nucleotides, the CDR3 is TGTGCCAGCAGCTCCGGGACAGGGCTGAACTATGGCTACACCTTC. As protein: CASSSGTGLNYGYTF.

CDR3 sequence (DNA): TGCAGCGCCCTAAGGACTAGCGGGATAAGCACAGATACGCAGTATTTT. It translates to CSALRTSGISTDTQYF. The chain has TRBV29-1 and TRBJ2-3; 12 bases match TRBD2. V lost 7 bases and J lost 0; bases outside the gene matches: 8. The CDR3 consists of 16 residues. The germline gives CDR1 SQVTM, CDR2 ANQGSEA.

The chain joins TRBV5-1 to TRBJ1-4, with TRBD1 identical over 7 bases. Trimming at V came to 0 bases and at J to 8 bases, leaving 7 bases not matched to a gene. Germline-derived CDR1 and CDR2 are SGHRS and YFSETQ. This CDR3 is 15 amino acids long. CDR3 DNA sequence: TGCGCCAGCAGCTTGGAGGGGGACAGAGGCGAAAAACTGTTTTTT. This gives the protein CASSLEGDRGEKLFF.

The genes are TRBV11-2 and TRBJ2-7; weak D call: TRBD2 (5 bases). The V end was cut by 1 base, the J end by 6 bases, with 10 bases between. CDR1 is SGHAT and CDR2 is FQNNGV in the germline V gene. CDR3 size: 13 residues. CDR3 amino acids: CASSLGAGSEQYF. CDR3 bases: TGTGCCAGCAGCTTAGGGGCTGGGAGCGAGCAGTACTTC.

The V gene is TRBV6-1, the J gene TRBJ2-7; 9 bases are shared with TRBD1. The length of the CDR3 is 18 residues. Germline CDR1 and CDR2: MNHNS and SASEGT. V dropped 0 bases and J dropped 2; count of bases not matched to a gene: 11. The CDR3 DNA is TGTGCCAGCAGTGAAGCGCTGGGACAGGGCTTTGGGGCCTACGAGCAGTACTTC. This codes for CASSEALGQGFGAYEQYF.